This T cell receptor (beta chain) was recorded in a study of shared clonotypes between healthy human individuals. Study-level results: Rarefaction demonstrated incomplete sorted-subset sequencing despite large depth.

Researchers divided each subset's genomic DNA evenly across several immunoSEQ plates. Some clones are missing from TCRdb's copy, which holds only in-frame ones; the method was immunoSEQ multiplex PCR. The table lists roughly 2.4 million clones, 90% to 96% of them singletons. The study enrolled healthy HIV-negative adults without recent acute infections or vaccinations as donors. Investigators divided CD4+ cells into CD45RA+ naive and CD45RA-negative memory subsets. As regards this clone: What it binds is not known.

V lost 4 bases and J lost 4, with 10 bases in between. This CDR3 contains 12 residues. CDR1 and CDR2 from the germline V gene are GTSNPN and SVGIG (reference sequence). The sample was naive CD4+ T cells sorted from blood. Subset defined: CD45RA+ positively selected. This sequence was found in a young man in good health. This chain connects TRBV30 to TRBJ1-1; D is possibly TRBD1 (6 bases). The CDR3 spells CAWKGVSTEAFF. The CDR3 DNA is TGTGCCTGGAAGGGGGTGAGCACTGAAGCTTTCTTT. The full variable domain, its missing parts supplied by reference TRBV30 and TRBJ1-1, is SQTIHQWPATLVQPVGSPLSLECTVEGTSNPNLYWYRQAAGRGLQLLFYSVGIGQISSEVPQNLSASRPQDRQFILSSKKLLLSDSGFYLCAWKGVSTEAFFGQGTRLTVV.